This T cell receptor (beta chain) was observed in a study of blood T cell repertoires in COVID-19. Study in general: The samples span acute and convalescent COVID-19 from the United States, Italy and Spain. PBMCs, B-cell-depleted T cells, or T cells were the source of the cDNA or gDNA that made up the material.

Per the original methods: Using reference gene primer amplification, nucleated cell counts were estimated. Here immunoSEQ multiplex PCR was the method, and the copy in TCRdb shows in-frame clones only, minus some. V and J calls and clone size are copied from that table; D and trimming were computed from the DNA. The top ten clones hold 0.5% to 0.75% of a sample with about 190,000 clones, 90% of them seen once. CDR1 and CDR2 from the germline V gene are MNHEY and SVGAGI. Trimming at V came to 7 bases and at J to 1 base, leaving 6 bases not matched to a gene. The CDR3 has 14 residues. This chain links TRBV6-5 with TRBJ1-1; 7 bases are shared with TRBD1. This TCR came from a man aged 45-65 years with acute or convalescent COVID-19. The sequencing sample was made of peripheral blood. The CDR3: CASIWGDRNTEAFF. CDR3 in DNA: TGTGCCAGCATTTGGGGGGACAGGAACACTGAAGCTTTCTTT.